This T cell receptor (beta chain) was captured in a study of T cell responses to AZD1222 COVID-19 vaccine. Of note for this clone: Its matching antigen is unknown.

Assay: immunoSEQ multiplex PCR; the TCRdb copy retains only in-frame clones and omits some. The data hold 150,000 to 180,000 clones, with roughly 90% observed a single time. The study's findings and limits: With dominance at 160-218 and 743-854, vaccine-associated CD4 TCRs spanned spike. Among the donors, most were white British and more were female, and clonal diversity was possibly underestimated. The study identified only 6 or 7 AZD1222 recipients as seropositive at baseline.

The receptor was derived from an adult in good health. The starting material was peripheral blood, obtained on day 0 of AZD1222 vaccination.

The CDR3 nucleotides read TGTGCCAGCAGTTTCTACCATTCACCCCTCCACTTT. Translating gives CASSFYHSPLHF. The chain joins TRBV12-3 or TRBV12-4 to TRBJ1-6; no clear D. The CDR3 spans 12 residues. The V and J ends lost 3 bases and 8 bases respectively, with 5 bases between them.